Sequencing of this TCR beta chain was carried out in a study of blood T cell repertoires in COVID-19. Study background: Acute and convalescent COVID-19 specimens originated in the United States, Italy and Spain.

Categorization into cohorts depended on clinical history that participants reported. Before being deemed recovered, Cohort 3 donors had two negative PCRs, clearance, or symptom resolution. Data came from immunoSEQ multiplex PCR; TCRdb stores just in-frame clones and leaves some out. This sample carries roughly 250,000 clones, 80% to 90% of them seen once, and the ten largest clones take roughly 4%. This TCR came from a woman aged 25 to 39 who had recovered from COVID-19. Sequences were obtained from PBMCs or T cells enriched from blood (not recorded which).

CDR3 amino acids: CASSQVYPSNEKLFF. CDR3 nucleotides: TGCGCCAGCAGCCAAGTTTATCCTTCCAATGAAAAACTGTTTTTT. This sequence joins TRBV4-1 and TRBJ1-4; D is undetermined. V was cut by 1 base and J by 5 bases, with 11 bases left in between. Per germline, CDR1 MGHRA and CDR2 YSYEKL. This CDR3 has 15 residues.